The 26 T cell receptor beta chains presented below share a single source sample, sequenced in a study of blood T cells in healthy people across ages. The use of a sample-barcoded 5' primer and a J-beta primer mix characterized a second PCR of about 6 to 11 cycles. TCRdb used MiXCR to reprocess the 5' RACE reads, holding one entry per CDR3 protein. The sample contains fewer than 950,000 distinct CDR3 sequences, 40% to 65% of which appear only once. Sequenced: blood. The receptors here all came from a man older than 75 in good health.

The chain combines TRBV18 with TRBJ2-7; 7 bases line up with TRBD2. Trimming cost V 5 bases and J 3 bases; bases outside gene matches: 1. The CDR3 totals 12 residues. From germline, CDR1 is KGHSH and CDR2 LQKENI. The CDR3 sequence is CASSGLVYEQYF. For the CDR3, the DNA is TGTGCCAGCTCAGGACTAGTCTACGAGCAGTACTTC.

The V call is TRBV27, the J call TRBJ2-5, with unresolved D. The V and J ends lost 5 bases and 5 bases respectively, with 12 bases between them. Germline V gene sequence: CDR1 MNHEY, CDR2 SMNVEV (reference sequence). The CDR3 spans 13 residues. Here the CDR3 reads CASSRTYWETQYF. The CDR3 nucleotides read TGTGCCAGCAGTCGTACTTACTGGGAGACCCAGTACTTC.

This chain joins TRBV29-1 and TRBJ1-2, with 7 bases identical to TRBD1. With V trimmed by 7 bases and J by 4 bases, 6 bases remained unmatched. The CDR3 is 12 amino acids. The germline V gene has CDR1 SQVTM and CDR2 ANQGSEA. The CDR3: CSAGGGGYGYTF. The CDR3 DNA reads as TGCAGCGCTGGAGGGGGCGGCTATGGCTACACCTTC.

V and J are TRBV7-9 and TRBJ1-2, with a weak D call TRBD1 (5 bases). The CDR3 covers 18 residues. Trimming left V 4 bases short and J 6 bases short, with 27 bases between. Germline V gives CDR1 SEHNR, CDR2 FQNEAQ (reference sequence). Here the CDR3 reads CASSSYSSQGGVWNGYTF. The CDR3 nucleotides read TGTGCCAGCAGCTCCTATTCCTCTCAGGGTGGGGTTTGGAATGGCTACACCTTC.

About this clonotype: A much larger clone lies one base from this, so it may be a read error. The chain uses TRBV5-1 and TRBJ2-5; possibly TRBD2 for D (5 bases). Looked up from germline, CDR1 is SGHRS and CDR2 is YFSETQ. Trimming removed 3 bases from V and 11 bases from J, with 23 bases in between. The CDR3 spans 15 residues. CDR3 in amino acids: CASSSTSPLINEQYF. DNA for the CDR3: TGCGCCAGCAGCTCTACTAGTCCCCTAATTAATGAGCAGTACTTC. Full variable domain (missing parts from reference TRBV5-1 and TRBJ2-5): KAGVTQTPRYLIKTRGQQVTLSCSPISGHRSVSWYQQTPGQGLQFLFEYFSETQRNKGNFPGRFSGRQFSNSRSEMNVSTLELGDSALYLCASSSTSPLINEQYFGPGTRLLVL.

A few counts support this clonotype. The chain uses TRBV7-2 and TRBJ1-2; D gene uncertain. This CDR3 contains 16 residues. Germline lookup yields CDR1 SGHTA and CDR2 FQGNSA. Trimming pared 5 bases from V and 8 bases from J, leaving 24 bases between. CDR3 bases: TGTGCCAGCAGCCTCGAGGGAGGGCTGAATTCGCGGGGCTACACCTTC. As protein: CASSLEGGLNSRGYTF.

The CDR3 DNA sequence: TGTGCCAGCAGTTTTGGAGGGATAACTGAAGCTTTCTTT. Protein sequence: CASSFGGITEAFF. The V and J genes are TRBV28 and TRBJ1-1; the D is unclear. The V end was cut by 3 bases, the J end by 5 bases, with 10 bases between. CDR1 is MDHEN, CDR2 SYDVKM, per germline. The CDR3 length is 13 residues.

This rearrangement joins TRBV5-5 to TRBJ1-3; D is undetermined. This CDR3 region has 17 residues. From germline, CDR1 is SGHKS and CDR2 YYEKEE (reference sequence). V was clipped by 0 bases and J by 0 bases, with 13 bases between them. The CDR3 is CASSLVRAASSGNTIYF. DNA for the CDR3: TGTGCCAGCAGCTTGGTAAGGGCAGCGAGCTCTGGAAACACCATATATTTT.

The chain joins TRBV7-2 to TRBJ2-5; D possibly corresponds to TRBD1 (6 bases). CDR1 is SGHTA, CDR2 FQGNSA, per germline. The CDR3 extends over 15 amino acids. V was clipped by 2 bases and J by 2 bases, with 12 bases between them. The CDR3, as DNA: TGTGCCAGCAGCTTATATTCCACAGGGCAAGAGACCCAGTACTTC. It is translated as CASSLYSTGQETQYF.

V is TRBV7-9 and J is TRBJ1-4, with D tentatively TRBD1 (5 bases). The ends were cut back, 4 bases at V and 6 bases at J, with 12 bases in the middle. The CDR3 is 14 amino acids. The V gene's germline CDR1 is SEHNR and CDR2 FQNEAQ (reference sequence). CDR3 sequence reads: CASSSRQTDEKLFF. In DNA form, the CDR3 reads TGTGCCAGCAGCTCCAGACAGACGGATGAAAAACTGTTTTTT. Combining the CDR3 with reference TRBV7-9 and TRBJ1-4 gives the whole variable domain DTGVSQNPRHKITKRGQNVTFRCDPISEHNRLYWYRQTLGQGPEFLTYFQNEAQLEKSRLLSDRFSAERPKGSFSTLEIQRTEQGDSAMYLCASSSRQTDEKLFFGSGTQLSVL.

The chain couples TRBV9 to TRBJ2-1, with 7 bases matching TRBD1. CDR1 and CDR2 (germline): SGDLS, YYNGEE. With V trimmed by 0 bases and J by 7 bases, 7 bases remained unmatched. There are 15 residues in the CDR3. The CDR3 bases are TGTGCCAGCAGCGTAGCAGCAACAGGGGCGAATGAGCAGTTCTTC. It specifies CASSVAATGANEQFF.

This clonotype was counted once. The J gene is TRBJ2-2, the V gene TRBV7-9; D might be TRBD2 (6 bases). The CDR3 spans 18 residues. Germline V lookup: CDR1 SEHNR, CDR2 FQNEAQ (reference sequence). The ends were cut back, 2 bases at V and 0 bases at J, with 16 bases in the middle. CDR3 coding DNA: TGTGCCAGCAGCTTATACGGTGGGCCTAGCGCGAACACCGGGGAGCTGTTTTTT. The encoded protein is CASSLYGGPSANTGELFF.

The chain joins TRBV5-1 to TRBJ2-7, with TRBD2 identical over 14 bases. TRBJ2-4 matches the DNA end more closely, so the J call is doubtful. CDR3 length: 19 amino acids. In germline, CDR1 is SGHRS, CDR2 YFSETQ. CDR3: CASSFGTSGSGGRGNIQYF. CDR3 nucleotide sequence: TGCGCCAGCAGCTTCGGGACTAGCGGGAGTGGTGGTCGGGGAAACATTCAGTACTTC.

This chain joins TRBV27 and TRBJ1-1; D unclear. Germline loops: CDR1 MNHEY, CDR2 SMNVEV (reference sequence). CDR3 length: 15 amino acids. With 2 bases removed from V and 9 bases from J, the gap between germline ends came to 19 bases. This chain's CDR3 is CASSLGRLRSRKAFF. Here the CDR3 DNA reads TGTGCCAGCAGTTTAGGGCGGCTAAGGTCGAGGAAAGCTTTCTTT.

This clonotype was detected a few times. The V call is TRBV29-1, the J call TRBJ2-1; TRBD1 matches 11 bases. J gave up 5 bases and V 6 bases, and 6 bases lay outside the gene matches. Germline V gene data show CDR1 as SQVTM and CDR2 as ANQGSEA. This CDR3 has 14 amino acids. Here the CDR3 DNA reads TGCAGCGTCCTCCGGGACAGGGGGAACAATGAGCAGTTCTTC. It is translated as CSVLRDRGNNEQFF.

This clonotype occurred a few times. This chain uses TRBV6-6 with TRBJ1-2; 8 bases align to TRBD1. CDR3 length equals 13 residues. The germline gives CDR1 MNHNY, CDR2 SVGAGI (reference sequence). V shed 5 bases and J 7 bases; nucleotides not matched to a gene: 6. The chain's CDR3 is CASSEDREGGYTF. The CDR3 bases are TGTGCCAGCAGTGAGGACAGGGAAGGTGGCTACACCTTC.

This clonotype was counted only a few times. The chain joins TRBV7-2 to TRBJ2-3, with TRBD1 matching 10 bases. From germline, CDR1 is SGHTA and CDR2 FQGNSA. With 5 bases clipped from V and 14 bases from J, the junction kept 19 bases outside the gene matches. The CDR3 covers 16 residues. DNA for the CDR3: TGTGCCAGCAGCCCAGGCGGACAGGGGGGTTACAGATACGCGTATTTT. Encoded protein: CASSPGGQGGYRYAYF.

V gene TRBV15 combines with J gene TRBJ2-5, with D uncertain. CDR3 length: 14 amino acids. V gave up 3 bases and J gave up 1 base, with 9 bases separating them. Germline assignment: CDR1 LNHNV and CDR2 YYDKDF (reference sequence). CDR3 nucleotides: TGTGCCACCAGCAGGGACCGTTTCCAAGAGACCCAGTACTTC. Protein: CATSRDRFQETQYF.

The genes are TRBV30 and TRBJ1-2, with 8 bases fitting TRBD1. The CDR3 spans 12 residues. V was clipped by 2 bases and J by 9 bases; unmatched bases: 5. Germline values: CDR1 GTSNPN, CDR2 SVGIG (reference sequence). CDR3 DNA sequence: TGTGCCTGGAGTCCAGGGACAGGCCGCTACACCTTC. The encoded protein is CAWSPGTGRYTF.

This chain links TRBV12-3 or TRBV12-4 with TRBJ2-4; D uncertain. The DNA matches TRBJ2-5 better at its end, which makes the J call doubtful. CDR3 length: 18 residues. CDR3 nucleotides: TGTGCCAGCAGTTTATCGGGCAGGCCAAGTGCCTTTCAAGAGACCCAGTACTTC. Its translation is CASSLSGRPSAFQETQYF.

A few counts support this clonotype. CDR3 bases: TGTGCCAGCAGCCAAGAATCGGGAGGGGCTGGGGCCAACGTCCTGACTTTC. Translation gives CASSQESGGAGANVLTF. The genes are TRBV4-2 and TRBJ2-6; 8 bases agree with TRBD2. Germline assignment: CDR1 LGHNA and CDR2 YNFKEQ. With V trimmed by 0 bases and J by 2 bases, 3 bases remained unmatched. There are 17 residues in the CDR3.

V is TRBV20-1 and J is TRBJ2-4; 8 positions match TRBD2. With the DNA end fitting TRBJ2-7 better, the J assignment may be wrong. Germline V gene data show CDR1 as DFQATT and CDR2 as SNEGSKA (reference sequence). CDR3 size: 14 residues. CDR3 nucleotides: TGCAGTGCTAGAGATGCACTAGCGGATTACGAGCAGTACTTC. Its protein product is CSARDALADYEQYF.

In its sample, this clonotype was seen once. The rearrangement uses TRBV3-1 and TRBJ2-3; no clear D gene. This CDR3 region has 16 residues. In germline, CDR1 is LGHDT, CDR2 YNNKEL (reference sequence). Trimming stripped 2 bases from V and 14 bases from J, with 26 bases between. CDR3 amino acids: CASSQIRLTRPRYAYF. CDR3 DNA: TGTGCCAGCAGCCAAATAAGGCTAACAAGGCCCAGATACGCGTATTTT.

This clonotype was seen a few times. The CDR3 loop is CASSNPTSAYNEQFF. CDR3 sequence (DNA): TGTGCCAGCAGCAACCCCACCTCGGCATACAATGAGCAGTTCTTC. The gene calls are TRBV27 and TRBJ2-1, with D unclear. The CDR3 extends over 15 amino acids. Trimming took 6 bases from V and 4 from J, leaving 16 bases between them. Germline CDR1 and CDR2: MNHEY and SMNVEV (reference sequence).

The rearrangement links TRBV6-6 to TRBJ1-2; perhaps TRBD1 as D (6 bases). The V end was cut by 6 bases, the J end by 6 bases, with 14 bases between. This CDR3 region has 13 residues. The germline CDR1 and CDR2 sequences are MNHNY and SVGAGI (reference sequence). CDR3 sequence: CASSPLGGDGYTF. CDR3 DNA: TGTGCCAGCAGCCCTCTCGGGGGCGATGGCTACACCTTC.

The rearrangement uses TRBV5-1 and TRBJ1-2, with D perhaps matching TRBD1 (6 bases). This CDR3 spans 13 amino acids. V gave up 0 bases and J gave up 3 bases, with 6 bases separating them. The germline CDR1 and CDR2 sequences are SGHRS and YFSETQ. CDR3 DNA: TGCGCCAGCAGCTTGGCAGGGGACTATGGCTACACCTTC. Translation: CASSLAGDYGYTF.